The TCR beta chain under discussion was sequenced for a study of Ad26.COV2.S vaccination and SARS-CoV-2 variants. Clones were read by immunoSEQ multiplex PCR, and TCRdb kept only the in-frame ones, dropping some. The sample lists more than 150,000 clones, 70% to 90% occurring once. A note on this clone: Its antigen is still unknown.

CDR3 size: 14 residues. Germline CDR1 is MGHRA and CDR2 is YSYEKL. V was shortened by 4 bases and J by 5 bases, with 12 bases between the two germline ends. Study-wide results and limits: Vaccine and placebo groups showed comparable non-spike TCR breadth.

This material consisted of peripheral blood, taken after recovery from COVID-19. The chain couples TRBV4-1 to TRBJ2-1, with D possibly being TRBD1 (6 bases). This sequence originates from a human donor who had recovered from COVID-19. CDR3 nucleotide sequence: TGCGCCAGCAGCCTGACGACAGGAAACAATGAGCAGTTCTTC. Its protein product is CASSLTTGNNEQFF.